Below are 20 T cell receptor beta chains sequenced from a single sample in a study of regulatory T cells in long-lasting Graves disease. Time point specified: persistent/refractory GD, antithyroid drugs over 5 years with positive TRAb. With RNA extracted from PBMCs as input, the TCR library was made. With iRepertoire HTBI primers and Arm-PCR of CDR3 regions, TCR beta libraries were built. In TCRdb, the multiplex PCR reads were re-called with MiXCR into one record per CDR3 protein. Of 350,000 to 450,000 distinct CDR3 sequences listed, roughly 24% are singletons. Source: peripheral blood mononuclear cells (PBMCs), taken when the disease was refractory, from a patient treated with antithyroid drugs. These receptors all come from a middle-aged woman with Graves disease.

In this sample, this clonotype turned up a few times. The J gene is TRBJ2-5, the V gene TRBV11-2, with 8 bases lining up with TRBD1. J lost 1 base, V lost 5 bases, and 12 bases had no gene match. The CDR3 contains 17 residues. From germline, CDR1 is SGHAT and CDR2 FQNNGV. The CDR3 spells CASSPGWGRGLQETQYF. The CDR3 nucleotides are TGTGCCAGCAGCCCGGGGTGGGGCAGGGGGCTCCAAGAGACCCAGTACTTC. Variable domain in full (rest from reference TRBV11-2 and TRBJ2-5): EAGVAQSPRYKIIEKRQSVAFWCNPISGHATLYWYQQILGQGPKLLIQFQNNGVVDDSQLPKDRFSAERLKGVDSTLKIQPAKLEDSAVYLCASSPGWGRGLQETQYFGPGTRLLVL.

V and J are TRBV30 and TRBJ1-1, with D possibly matching TRBD1 (6 bases). The CDR3 contains 13 residues. Trimming left V 1 base short and J 3 bases short, with 9 bases between. Germline assignment: CDR1 GTSNPN and CDR2 SVGIG (reference sequence). CDR3 protein: CAWSAWTDTEAFF. As DNA, the CDR3 is TGTGCCTGGAGTGCCTGGACAGACACTGAAGCTTTCTTT.

The rearrangement uses TRBV3-1 and TRBJ2-5; 10 bases map to TRBD1. This CDR3 region has 15 residues. V lost 4 bases to trimming and J lost 3 bases; unmatched junction nucleotides: 5. Germline loops: CDR1 LGHDT, CDR2 YNNKEL (reference sequence). Here the CDR3 DNA reads TGTGCCAGCAGCCGCTCCGGGACAGGGGAAGAGACCCAGTACTTC. Protein sequence: CASSRSGTGEETQYF.

Here the CDR3 reads CASSCRTTIFYEQYF. Written as DNA, the CDR3 is TGTGCCAGCAGTTGCCGGACTACAATATTCTACGAGCAGTACTTC. The chain carries TRBV28 and TRBJ2-7, with D tentatively TRBD2 (6 bases). V shed 4 bases and J shed 3 bases, with 16 bases lying between them. Germline V lookup: CDR1 MDHEN, CDR2 SYDVKM. The CDR3 is 15 residues long.

This clonotype was seen repeatedly, ten times or more. The rearrangement joins TRBV6-1 to TRBJ2-2, with 7 nucleotides matching TRBD2. V shed 7 bases, J shed 4 bases, and the junction held 12 bases outside the gene matches. Germline loops: CDR1 MNHNS, CDR2 SASEGT. The CDR3 totals 16 residues. The CDR3 DNA reads as TGTGCCAGCAAGGTCGGGACCTCGGGGGGCACCGGGGAGCTGTTTTTT. The encoded protein is CASKVGTSGGTGELFF.

This clonotype was seen only a few times. This likely came from a read error, as a far larger clone is one base away. This chain links TRBV6-1 with TRBJ2-5, with D perhaps TRBD2 (6 bases). The length of the CDR3 is 17 residues. Germline V lookup: CDR1 MNHNS, CDR2 SASEGT. V lost 3 bases and J 4 bases, leaving 21 bases between the germline ends. CDR3 region: CASSDYGGTGTRETQYF. The DNA of the CDR3 is TGTGCCAGCAGTGACTACGGAGGGACCGGGACTCGAGAGACCCAGTACTTC.

This clonotype was counted at least ten times. The chain links TRBV11-2 to TRBJ1-2; D is unclear. Trimming took 5 bases from V and 9 from J, leaving 16 bases between them. The CDR3 is 13 residues long. The germline V gene has CDR1 SGHAT and CDR2 FQNNGV. Here the CDR3 DNA reads TGTGCCAGCAGCCTCTACAACCCAAGGAGCTACACCTTC. This encodes CASSLYNPRSYTF.

This clonotype occurred many times. V is TRBV28 and J is TRBJ1-2, with TRBD1 matching 7 bases. CDR1 MDHEN and CDR2 SYDVKM come from the germline V gene. CDR3 length: 14 residues. Trimming removed 5 bases from V and 4 bases from J; junction bases left unmatched: 7. CDR3 bases: TGTGCCAGCAGTCCGCAGGGACAGCTCTATGGCTACACCTTC. Translating it yields CASSPQGQLYGYTF.

The V and J genes are TRBV28 and TRBJ1-4; D gene uncertain. The V end lost 3 bases, the J end lost 13 bases, and 9 bases lay between the germline ends. Germline loops: CDR1 MDHEN, CDR2 SYDVKM. The CDR3 has 11 amino acids. This chain's CDR3 is CASSFVGGLFF. The CDR3 DNA follows: TGTGCCAGCAGTTTTGTGGGAGGACTGTTTTTT. Supplemented by reference TRBV28 and TRBJ1-4, the full variable domain reads DVKVTQSSRYLVKRTGEKVFLECVQDMDHENMFWYRQDPGLGLRLIYFSYDVKMKEKGDIPEGYSVSREKKERFSLILESASTNQTSMYLCASSFVGGLFFGSGTQLSVL.

CDR3 residues: CASAQWDTLEAFF. The CDR3 DNA sequence: TGTGCCAGCGCCCAATGGGACACCTTAGAAGCTTTCTTT. This chain links TRBV19 with TRBJ1-1; D may be TRBD1 (6 bases). Germline CDR1 is LNHDA and CDR2 is SQIVND (reference sequence). CDR3 length: 13 residues. With 9 bases removed from V and 8 bases from J, the gap between germline ends came to 19 bases.

Turning to this clonotype: The junction does not match germline at one end; this may be a read error. The rearrangement uses TRBV7-9 and TRBJ1-1; D call uncertain. Germline V lookup: CDR1 SEHNR, CDR2 FQNEAQ (reference sequence). This CDR3 spans 13 amino acids. The CDR3 nucleotides read TGTGCCAGCAGCTTTTCACTGAACACTGAAGCTTCCTTT. Residues: CASSFSLNTEASF.

This chain connects TRBV5-1 to TRBJ2-7; 7 bases map to TRBD1. Germline CDR1 reads SGHRS; CDR2 reads YFSETQ. This CDR3 is 12 amino acids long. V was pared by 7 bases and J by 6 bases, with 7 bases of the junction left unmatched. This CDR3 is CASGGQETEQYF. CDR3 coding DNA: TGCGCCAGCGGCGGACAGGAGACCGAGCAGTACTTC.

This clonotype appeared many times. The V gene is TRBV11-2, the J gene TRBJ2-7, with D perhaps TRBD1 (5 bases). V was cut by 0 bases and J by 6 bases, with 9 bases left in between. CDR3 length equals 13 residues. The germline CDR1 and CDR2 sequences are SGHAT and FQNNGV. The CDR3 reads CASSLDLGVEQYF. In nucleotides, the CDR3 is TGTGCCAGCAGCTTAGATCTAGGGGTCGAGCAGTACTTC.

The chain recombines TRBV7-3 with TRBJ1-6, with D perhaps TRBD1 (5 bases). V was pared by 2 bases and J by 6 bases, with 11 bases between. The germline V gene encodes CDR1 SGHTA and CDR2 FQGTGA. The length of the CDR3 is 15 residues. DNA for the CDR3: TGTGCCAGCAGCTTATCCACAGGACGTAATTCACCCCTCCACTTT. Protein sequence: CASSLSTGRNSPLHF.

This clonotype was detected only a few times. The chain recombines TRBV6-1 with TRBJ1-1; D is unresolved. CDR3 length: 13 residues. Germline V gene sequence: CDR1 MNHNS, CDR2 SASEGT. Between the trimmed V and J ends, which lost 5 bases and 7 bases, there was a span of 14 bases. The CDR3 reads CASSRASRGEAFF. As DNA, the CDR3 is TGTGCCAGCAGTAGGGCCAGCCGGGGTGAAGCTTTCTTT.

This chain uses TRBV7-3 with TRBJ2-7; 15 bases align to TRBD2. The CDR3 length is 18 residues. J gave up 3 bases and V 4 bases, and 10 bases lay outside the gene matches. Germline V gene data show CDR1 as SGHTA and CDR2 as FQGTGA. The CDR3 spells CASSSRTSGRASCYEQYF. The DNA for the CDR3 is TGTGCCAGCAGCTCGAGGACTAGCGGGAGGGCCTCCTGCTACGAGCAGTACTTC.

Points on this clonotype: Mismatch with germline at one junction end may stem from a read error. This sequence joins TRBV5-1 and TRBJ2-2; tentative D call: TRBD1 (6 bases). Germline values: CDR1 SGHRS, CDR2 YFSETQ. The CDR3 runs to 16 residues. CDR3 DNA sequence: TGCGCCAGCGCATGCCCAGGGGACGCGAACGCCGGGGAGCTGTTTTTT. It yields the protein CASACPGDANAGELFF.

In its sample, this clonotype was seen a few times. The chain links TRBV9 to TRBJ2-7; maybe TRBD1 (6 bases). Trimming removed 0 bases from V and 4 bases from J, with 14 bases in between. The CDR3 loop spans 15 amino acids. The germline V gene encodes CDR1 SGDLS and CDR2 YYNGEE. Written as DNA, the CDR3 is TGTGCCAGCAGCGTAGCGGGACACAGAAGTTACGAGCAGTACTTC. Its translation is CASSVAGHRSYEQYF.

In DNA form, the CDR3 reads TGTGCCACCGGCCCGGCAGGAGGTGGTGGCTACACCTTC. It specifies CATGPAGGGGYTF. The chain links TRBV24-1 to TRBJ1-2; D is ambiguous. The CDR3 length is 13 residues. The germline V and J ends were trimmed by 9 bases and 7 bases, with 17 bases remaining between them. From germline, CDR1 is KGHDR and CDR2 SFDVKD.

This clonotype occurred many times. This chain links TRBV2 with TRBJ1-1, with TRBD1 identical over 8 bases. The V segment lost 6 bases and the J segment 7 bases; nucleotides outside the gene matches: 7. This CDR3 has 13 amino acids. From germline, CDR1 is SNHLY and CDR2 FYNNEI. This CDR3 is CASRSQGAVEAFF. CDR3 nucleotides: TGTGCCAGCAGAAGCCAGGGGGCTGTTGAAGCTTTCTTT.